This T cell receptor (beta chain) is from a study of shared clonotypes between healthy human individuals. This clone was seen a few times. The CDR3 runs 16 residues. The J segment lost 5 bases and the V segment lost 1 base, leaving 8 bases of the junction unmatched. In germline, CDR1 is MGHRA, CDR2 YSYEKL. This was a deep-level run. The replicate PCRs on unsorted PBMC were given 250 to 300 ng DNA, which is about 30,000 T cell genomes. Here immunoSEQ multiplex PCR was the method, and the copy in TCRdb shows in-frame clones only, minus some. The sample lists about 560,000 clones; roughly 79% were seen once. Only Caucasian adults living in Nashville, Tennessee served as donors. With unsorted samples, genomic DNA was obtained from tens of millions of PBMCs.

This chain joins TRBV4-1 and TRBJ2-5; 9 nucleotides agree with TRBD2. This receptor was obtained from a woman aged 40 to 50 in good health. Some clones in this sample may be carry-over from other donors' samples. Sequenced sample: PBMCs. The CDR3 DNA follows: TGCGCCAGCAGCCAAGGGATTGCGGGAGGGGGCGAGACCCAGTACTTC. It translates to CASSQGIAGGGETQYF.